These 8 T cell receptor beta chains were sequenced from one sample in a study of glioma-infiltrating T cells after dendritic cell vaccination. Sequencing was performed with immunoSEQ multiplex PCR; in TCRdb, only in-frame clones are kept and a portion is missing. The table includes some 70,000 clones, 81% detected once. This specimen was blood, taken before dendritic cell vaccination. The origin of the receptors is a human donor with glioblastoma.

The J gene is TRBJ1-5, the V gene TRBV6-1; 9 nucleotides agree with TRBD1. Germline V lookup: CDR1 MNHNS, CDR2 SASEGT. This CDR3 has 15 amino acids. V dropped 3 bases and J dropped 7; count of bases not matched to a gene: 7. CDR3 nucleotides: TGTGCCAGCAGTGAGGCCGGGACAGGGAAACAGCCCCAGCATTTT. Its translation: CASSEAGTGKQPQHF.

This rearrangement joins TRBV7-9 to TRBJ1-5; D uncertain. V was cut by 0 bases and J by 7 bases, with 10 bases left in between. In germline, CDR1 is SEHNR, CDR2 FQNEAQ (reference sequence). The CDR3 covers 14 residues. The CDR3 bases are TGTGCCAGCAGCTTAGCCCCAGGTGGGCAGCCCCAGCATTTT. Translation gives CASSLAPGGQPQHF. Looking up the rest from reference TRBV7-9 and TRBJ1-5 gives the full variable domain: DTGVSQNPRHKITKRGQNVTFRCDPISEHNRLYWYRQTLGQGPEFLTYFQNEAQLEKSRLLSDRFSAERPKGSFSTLEIQRTEQGDSAMYLCASSLAPGGQPQHFGDGTRLSIL.

The chain joins TRBV2 to TRBJ2-5, with 10 bases lining up with TRBD1. The DNA end is a closer match to TRBJ2-7, so the J assignment may be wrong. Germline lookup yields CDR1 SNHLY and CDR2 FYNNEI. CDR3 length equals 15 residues. CDR3 sequence (DNA): TGTGCCAGCAGTTCCGGGACAGGGGCATCCTACGAGCAGTACTTC. Translation gives CASSSGTGASYEQYF.

This clone is a singleton in its sample. CDR3 coding DNA: TGCGCCAGCAGCCCGGGACTAGCGGGGGGGCTTGGGACAGATACGCAGTATTTT. As protein: CASSPGLAGGLGTDTQYF. The chain couples TRBV5-1 to TRBJ2-3, with 16 positions matching TRBD2. The CDR3 spans 18 residues. The J segment lost 3 bases and the V segment lost 4 bases, leaving 8 bases of the junction unmatched. CDR1 is SGHRS and CDR2 is YFSETQ in the germline V gene. Supplemented by reference TRBV5-1 and TRBJ2-3, the full variable domain reads KAGVTQTPRYLIKTRGQQVTLSCSPISGHRSVSWYQQTPGQGLQFLFEYFSETQRNKGNFPGRFSGRQFSNSRSEMNVSTLELGDSALYLCASSPGLAGGLGTDTQYFGPGTRLTVL.

The chain is built from TRBV19 and TRBJ2-5, with 7 bases fitting TRBD2. CDR1 and CDR2 (germline): LNHDA, SQIVND (reference sequence). This CDR3 is 13 amino acids long. V dropped 5 bases and J dropped 3; count of bases not matched to a gene: 3. CDR3 region: CASSVGREETQYF. The CDR3 DNA sequence: TGTGCCAGTAGTGTAGGGAGGGAAGAGACCCAGTACTTC.

The chain uses TRBV6-5 and TRBJ2-7; possible D gene TRBD2, 5 bases. The CDR3 has 14 residues. Germline values: CDR1 MNHEY, CDR2 SVGAGI. V shed 6 bases and J shed 3 bases, with 15 bases lying between them. The CDR3 loop is CASRARLAGYEQYF. In nucleotides, the CDR3 is TGTGCCAGCAGGGCGAGGCTAGCCGGCTACGAGCAGTACTTC.

The V call is TRBV7-2, the J call TRBJ2-1; 10 bases line up with TRBD2. J gave up 9 bases and V 1 base, and 12 bases lay outside the gene matches. Germline V gene data show CDR1 as SGHTA and CDR2 as FQGNSA. The CDR3 sequence is 17 residues long. DNA for the CDR3: TGTGCCAGCAGCTTAGTTGGTGACCAGCGGGGGGGCTCTGAGCAGTTCTTC. It encodes CASSLVGDQRGGSEQFF.

The rearrangement links TRBV6-5 to TRBJ1-1; D is perhaps TRBD1 (6 bases). V lost 7 bases to trimming and J lost 8 bases, with 17 bases between them. The CDR3 is 13 amino acids. CDR1 and CDR2 from the germline V gene are MNHEY and SVGAGI. CDR3 in DNA: TGTGCCAGCAAGAAGTCAGACAGGACGGAAGCTTTCTTT. Its protein is CASKKSDRTEAFF.